The 27 T cell receptor beta chains below come from one sample, sequenced in a study of shared clonotypes between healthy human individuals. Repertoires were generated with immunoSEQ multiplex PCR, while TCRdb's copy carries only in-frame clones and drops some. The sample contains 1.4 million or so clones, 98% of which appear only once. Sequenced: naive CD4+ T cells sorted from blood. Subset specified: CD45RA+ positively selected. These receptor sequences come from a man aged 25 to 40 in good health.

This chain uses TRBV6-4 with TRBJ2-1, with a tentative D call TRBD2 (5 bases). The CDR3 is made up of 15 amino acids. With 4 bases removed from V and 3 bases from J, the gap between germline ends came to 13 bases. Germline-derived CDR1 and CDR2 are MRHNA and SNTAGT. The CDR3 nucleotides are TGTGCCAGCAGTGTCGTAGATAGCGTCTACAATGAGCAGTTCTTC. Encoded protein: CASSVVDSVYNEQFF.

About this clone itself: Other DNA sequences within the sample encode an identical CDR3. V is TRBV19 and J is TRBJ1-5; D remains unclear. Per the germline V gene, CDR1 is LNHDA and CDR2 is SQIVND (reference sequence). The CDR3 extends over 13 amino acids. V lost 3 bases and J lost 7, with 10 bases in between. CDR3 region: CASSMEGRQPQHF. In DNA form, the CDR3 reads TGTGCCAGTAGTATGGAAGGTCGGCAGCCCCAGCATTTT.

The chain joins TRBV29-1 to TRBJ2-3, with a tentative D call TRBD2 (6 bases). The V gene's germline CDR1 is SQVTM and CDR2 ANQGSEA. The V gene lost 4 bases and the J gene lost 2 bases, with 10 bases spanning the gap. The CDR3 length is 13 residues. CDR3: CSVGDFPTDTQYF. The CDR3 DNA follows: TGCAGCGTTGGGGACTTTCCCACAGATACGCAGTATTTT.

As concerns this clone: The sample has other DNA sequences that encode this CDR3 too. This chain connects TRBV5-1 to TRBJ1-5; tentative D call: TRBD1 (6 bases). Trimming removed 0 bases at V and 4 bases at J, with 11 bases between. The CDR3 sequence is 15 residues long. Germline-derived CDR1 and CDR2 are SGHRS and YFSETQ. The CDR3, as DNA: TGCGCCAGCAGCTTGGCGGGGACACCTAATCAGCCCCAGCATTTT. It is translated as CASSLAGTPNQPQHF. Based on the CDR3 plus reference TRBV5-1 and TRBJ1-5, the full variable domain is KAGVTQTPRYLIKTRGQQVTLSCSPISGHRSVSWYQQTPGQGLQFLFEYFSETQRNKGNFPGRFSGRQFSNSRSEMNVSTLELGDSALYLCASSLAGTPNQPQHFGDGTRLSIL.

This clone showed up just once. The chain joins TRBV18 to TRBJ2-1, with D possibly TRBD2 on 5 matching bases. The CDR3 extends over 14 amino acids. V shed 2 bases and J shed 8 bases, with 13 bases lying between them. CDR1 KGHSH and CDR2 LQKENI come from the germline V gene. CDR3 in DNA: TGTGCCAGCTCACCAAAGAACGGGGTACATGAGCAGTTCTTC. It codes for CASSPKNGVHEQFF.

Remarks on this clone: Other DNA sequences in this specimen translate into the identical CDR3. This sequence joins TRBV5-1 and TRBJ1-5; 8 bases agree with TRBD1. The germline V gene has CDR1 SGHRS and CDR2 YFSETQ. The length of the CDR3 is 15 residues. V was pared by 0 bases and J by 4 bases, with 3 bases of the junction left unmatched. The CDR3 bases are TGCGCCAGCAGCTTGGGGACAGGGCGTAATCAGCCCCAGCATTTT. Translation gives CASSLGTGRNQPQHF.

The chain uses TRBV27 and TRBJ1-1; D might be TRBD1 (5 bases). The germline CDR1 and CDR2 sequences are MNHEY and SMNVEV (reference sequence). Trimming removed 3 bases at V and 2 bases at J, with 16 bases between. This CDR3 has 16 amino acids. The CDR3 DNA reads TGTGCCAGCAGTTTGGGGGGGATTGGCGTAAACACTGAAGCTTTCTTT. This codes for CASSLGGIGVNTEAFF.

The chain is built from TRBV28 and TRBJ2-1; unclear D gene. The CDR3 contains 13 residues. Germline loops: CDR1 MDHEN, CDR2 SYDVKM. V dropped 3 bases and J dropped 4 bases, with 7 bases sitting between them. The CDR3: CASSLGIYNEQFF. DNA of the CDR3: TGTGCCAGCAGTTTGGGGATATACAATGAGCAGTTCTTC.

In its sample, this clone was seen once. J is TRBJ2-3 and V is TRBV10-1; 7 nucleotides line up with TRBD2. CDR3 size: 15 residues. J gave up 0 bases and V 5 bases, and 5 bases lay outside the gene matches. The germline V gene has CDR1 WNHNN and CDR2 SYGVQD (reference sequence). The CDR3 loop is CASSRTSASTDTQYF. The CDR3 DNA reads TGCGCCAGCAGTAGAACTAGCGCTAGCACAGATACGCAGTATTTT.

The CDR3 DNA is TGTGCTAGTGGTTTGGCGGGGAGCGTCTATGGCTACACCTTC. This gives the protein CASGLAGSVYGYTF. The chain uses TRBV12-5 and TRBJ1-2; unclear D gene. This CDR3 comprises 14 residues. Germline loops: CDR1 LGHNT, CDR2 FRNRAP. Between the trimmed V and J ends, which lost 1 base and 4 bases, there was a span of 10 bases. Full variable domain (outside the CDR3, taken from reference TRBV12-5 and TRBJ1-2): DARVTQTPRHKVTEMGQEVTMRCQPILGHNTVFWYRQTMMQGLELLAYFRNRAPLDDSGMPKDRFSAEMPDATLATLKIQPSEPRDSAVYFCASGLAGSVYGYTFGSGTRLTVV.

With regard to this clone: The same CDR3 arises from other DNA sequences in this sample as well. In DNA, the CDR3 is TGTGCCAGCAGCTTGGTTGTGAACACTGAAGCTTTCTTT. This translates into CASSLVVNTEAFF. The J gene is TRBJ1-1, the V gene TRBV7-9, with D unresolved. This CDR3 is 13 amino acids long. V was shortened by 3 bases and J by 0 bases, with 5 bases between the two germline ends. Germline V gene lookup returns CDR1 SEHNR and CDR2 FQNEAQ (reference sequence).

The V call is TRBV29-1, the J call TRBJ2-1; the match to TRBD1 covers 9 bases. The V and J ends lost 0 bases and 4 bases, in that order; junction bases with no gene match: 7. Germline V gene sequence: CDR1 SQVTM, CDR2 ANQGSEA. The CDR3 length is 16 residues. In nucleotides, the CDR3 is TGCAGCGTTGAAGATAGGGGACAGGGTCGGTACAATGAGCAGTTCTTC. This translates into CSVEDRGQGRYNEQFF.

The chain uses TRBV10-2 and TRBJ2-3; D unclear. Deletions cut 3 bases from V and 2 bases from J, with 27 bases between. Germline V gene lookup returns CDR1 WSHSY and CDR2 SAAADI. The CDR3 runs to 20 residues. The CDR3, as DNA: TGCGCCAGCAGTGACCATCGTCTCGGAGTAAAAGAGGTACACACAGATACGCAGTATTTT. This gives the protein CASSDHRLGVKEVHTDTQYF.

The chain links TRBV5-1 to TRBJ1-5, with D possibly being TRBD1 (5 bases). V was shortened by 2 bases and J by 6 bases, with 12 bases between the two germline ends. This CDR3 region has 14 residues. From germline, CDR1 is SGHRS and CDR2 YFSETQ. The DNA for the CDR3 is TGCGCCAGCAGCTTTACCCAGGGAGTTCAGCCCCAGCATTTT. This translates into CASSFTQGVQPQHF.

The rearrangement uses TRBV25-1 and TRBJ2-7, with 8 bases that match TRBD2. With 10 bases clipped from V and 7 bases from J, the junction kept 24 bases outside the gene matches. The germline gives CDR1 MGHDK, CDR2 SYGVNS. The CDR3 is 17 residues long. DNA for the CDR3: TGTGCCACCTCACCCCCTACGATTAGCGGGACCTGGGGGGAGCAGTACTTC. Encoded protein: CATSPPTISGTWGEQYF.

The V gene is TRBV5-1, the J gene TRBJ2-3; D remains ambiguous. Germline CDR1 is SGHRS and CDR2 is YFSETQ. V lost 4 bases and J lost 1, with 4 bases in between. CDR3 length: 12 residues. The CDR3 reads CASSPGTDTQYF. The CDR3, as DNA: TGCGCCAGCAGCCCAGGCACAGATACGCAGTATTTT.

The rearrangement uses TRBV11-2 and TRBJ2-3; the match to TRBD2 covers 8 bases. The CDR3 spans 15 residues. Per the germline V gene, CDR1 is SGHAT and CDR2 is FQNNGV. The junction had 10 bases not matched to a gene; V was cut back by 5 bases and J by 6 bases. CDR3 bases: TGTGCCAGCAGCACCCAGCGGGAGAGGGCGGATACGCAGTATTTT. Protein: CASSTQRERADTQYF. Together with reference TRBV11-2 and TRBJ2-3, the CDR3 gives the full variable domain: EAGVAQSPRYKIIEKRQSVAFWCNPISGHATLYWYQQILGQGPKLLIQFQNNGVVDDSQLPKDRFSAERLKGVDSTLKIQPAKLEDSAVYLCASSTQRERADTQYFGPGTRLTVL.

This clone has a handful of counts. This chain connects TRBV5-6 to TRBJ2-7, with D unclear. The germline V gene encodes CDR1 SGHDT and CDR2 YYEEEE. The CDR3 consists of 12 residues. Trimming removed 0 bases from V and 2 bases from J, with 3 bases in between. CDR3: CASSLGAYEQYF. The CDR3 region has the DNA TGTGCCAGCAGCTTGGGAGCCTACGAGCAGTACTTC.

As to this clone: The same CDR3 also results from other DNA sequences found in this sample. The V call is TRBV15, the J call TRBJ2-7, with 7 bases that match TRBD1. Unmatched junction bases numbered 5, after V lost 5 bases and J lost 1 base. The germline V gene has CDR1 LNHNV and CDR2 YYDKDF (reference sequence). The length of the CDR3 is 14 residues. CDR3 sequence reads: CATSPGTASYEQYF. CDR3 sequence (DNA): TGTGCCACCAGCCCCGGGACAGCATCCTACGAGCAGTACTTC.

The genes are TRBV6-6 and TRBJ1-4, with 8 bases matching TRBD1. Germline assignment: CDR1 MNHNY and CDR2 SVGAGI (reference sequence). J was trimmed by 6 bases and V by 7 bases; bases with no gene match: 7. The CDR3 totals 14 residues. CDR3 in DNA: TGTGCCAGCACTAACAGGGGGGCGGATGAAAAACTGTTTTTT. Protein product: CASTNRGADEKLFF.

The chain combines TRBV7-2 with TRBJ2-7; D possibly matches TRBD1 or TRBD2 (5 bases each). The germline V gene encodes CDR1 SGHTA and CDR2 FQGNSA. CDR3 length: 14 residues. The V gene lost 9 bases and the J gene lost 4 bases, with 19 bases spanning the gap. The CDR3 DNA reads as TGTGCCAGTGTTTCTGGGGGATCTGCTTACGAGCAGTACTTC. This translates into CASVSGGSAYEQYF.

The chain is built from TRBV6-6 and TRBJ2-7; possible D gene TRBD2, 5 bases. Germline CDR1 MNHNY, CDR2 SVGAGI (reference sequence). V was cut by 8 bases and J by 3 bases, with 8 bases left in between. The CDR3 runs to 11 residues. The CDR3 reads CASAGGYEQYF. The DNA for the CDR3 is TGTGCCAGCGCCGGAGGCTACGAGCAGTACTTC.

In its sample, this clone was seen once. The genes are TRBV6-6 and TRBJ2-3; 8 bases are a match to TRBD2. V was clipped by 4 bases and J by 2 bases; unmatched bases: 8. The CDR3 sequence is 16 residues long. Germline CDR1 and CDR2: MNHNY and SVGAGI (reference sequence). The CDR3 sequence: CASSSLIAGITDTQYF. The CDR3 DNA reads TGTGCCAGCAGTTCCCTCATAGCGGGAATCACAGATACGCAGTATTTT.

V usage is TRBV5-1 and J usage is TRBJ2-2, with 9 bases aligning to TRBD1. The germline V gene has CDR1 SGHRS and CDR2 YFSETQ. CDR3 length: 16 residues. J gave up 3 bases and V 2 bases, and 5 bases lay outside the gene matches. The CDR3 protein is CASSLYRGLDTGELFF. Written as DNA, the CDR3 is TGCGCCAGCAGCTTATACAGGGGGCTGGACACCGGGGAGCTGTTTTTT.

This chain uses TRBV7-9 with TRBJ2-1, with 8 bases aligning to TRBD2. CDR1 SEHNR and CDR2 FQNEAQ come from the germline V gene (reference sequence). This CDR3 spans 14 amino acids. V gave up 4 bases and J gave up 6 bases; unmatched junction bases: 5. The CDR3 sequence is CASSSGGTSNEQFF. The CDR3 nucleotides read TGTGCCAGCAGCTCTGGCGGGACTAGCAATGAGCAGTTCTTC.

The chain joins TRBV2 to TRBJ2-1, with D perhaps TRBD1 (6 bases). Trimming cost V 7 bases and J 4 bases, with 17 bases left between them. CDR1 is SNHLY and CDR2 is FYNNEI in the germline V gene. The CDR3 is 15 amino acids. CDR3 protein: CASIQGRGQYNEQFF. The CDR3, as DNA: TGTGCCAGCATTCAGGGCAGGGGTCAATACAATGAGCAGTTCTTC.

Points on this clone: Other DNA sequences within the sample encode an identical CDR3. The chain uses TRBV7-9 and TRBJ1-5; the D gene is possibly TRBD1 (5 bases). V lost 6 bases, J lost 1 base, and 16 bases lay in between. The CDR3 is 16 residues long. Germline CDR1 and CDR2: SEHNR and FQNEAQ (reference sequence). The CDR3 sequence is CASSPGTGSSNQPQHF. DNA for the CDR3: TGTGCCAGCAGTCCGGGGACCGGGAGCAGCAATCAGCCCCAGCATTTT.